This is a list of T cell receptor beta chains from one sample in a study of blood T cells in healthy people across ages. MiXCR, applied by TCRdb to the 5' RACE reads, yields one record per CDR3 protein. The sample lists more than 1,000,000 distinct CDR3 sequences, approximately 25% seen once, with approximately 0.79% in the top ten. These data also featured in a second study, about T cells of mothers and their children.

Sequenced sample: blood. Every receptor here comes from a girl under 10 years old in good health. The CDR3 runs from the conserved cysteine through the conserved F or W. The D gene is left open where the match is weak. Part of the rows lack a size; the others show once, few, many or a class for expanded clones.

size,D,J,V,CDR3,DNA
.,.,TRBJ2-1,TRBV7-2,CASSFGGGDYNEQFF,TGTGCCAGCAGCTTTGGAGGAGGGGACTACAATGAGCAGTTCTTC
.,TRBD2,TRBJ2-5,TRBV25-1,CASSVIFGGAEETQYF,TGTGCCAGCAGTGTTATTTTCGGGGGGGCCGAAGAGACCCAGTACTTC
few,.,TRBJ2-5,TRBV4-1,CASSQAWTAQETQYF,TGCGCCAGCAGCCAGGCTTGGACAGCCCAAGAGACCCAGTACTTC
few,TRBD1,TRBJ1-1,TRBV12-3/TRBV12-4,CASDDRENTEAFF,TGTGCCAGCGATGACAGGGAGAACACTGAAGCTTTCTTT
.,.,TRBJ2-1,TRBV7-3,CASSSRTPEDHNEQFF,TGTGCCAGCAGCTCCAGAACCCCTGAGGACCACAATGAGCAGTTCTTC
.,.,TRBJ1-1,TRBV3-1,CASSPLRGEYTEAFF,TGTGCCAGCAGCCCTTTGAGGGGCGAGTACACTGAAGCTTTCTTT
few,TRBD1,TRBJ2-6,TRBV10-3,CAISEWDRGSGANVLTF,TGTGCCATCAGTGAGTGGGACAGGGGATCCGGGGCCAACGTCCTGACTTTC
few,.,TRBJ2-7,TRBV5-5,CASSLYEDITYEQYF,TGTGCCAGCAGCTTGTACGAAGATATAACCTACGAGCAGTACTTC
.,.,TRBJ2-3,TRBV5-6,CASSSPRNTDTQYF,TGTGCCAGCAGCTCTCCCCGCAACACAGATACGCAGTATTTT
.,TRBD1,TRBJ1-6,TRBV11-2,CASSLDRGRGDNSPLHF,TGTGCCAGCAGCTTAGACAGGGGGCGTGGGGATAATTCACCCCTCCACTTT
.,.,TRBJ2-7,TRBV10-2,CATRDKRQQYF,TGCGCCACGCGGGACAAGAGGCAGCAGTACTTC
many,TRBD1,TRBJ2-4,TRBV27,CASRVGGSRVQYF,TGTGCCAGCAGGGTAGGGGGCTCTCGGGTTCAGTACTTC
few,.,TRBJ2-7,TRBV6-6,CASTDYEQYF,TGTGCCAGCACCGATTACGAGCAGTACTTC
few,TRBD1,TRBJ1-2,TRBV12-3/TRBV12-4,CASSVTGTPNYGYAF,TGTGCCAGCAGTGTGACAGGGACACCGAATTACGGCTACGCCTTC
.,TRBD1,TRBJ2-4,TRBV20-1,CSARDVTRGQGTMHF,TGCAGTGCTAGAGATGTCACCCGGGGACAGGGGACGATGCACTTC
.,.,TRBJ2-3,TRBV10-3,CAISESTGGGTDTQYF,TGTGCCATCAGTGAGTCGACTGGGGGCGGAACAGATACGCAGTATTTT
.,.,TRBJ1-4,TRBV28,CASSSPPEGSEKLFF,TGTGCCAGCAGTTCTCCCCCAGAGGGGTCTGAAAAACTGTTTTTT
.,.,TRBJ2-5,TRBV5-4,CASSLFDGEETQYF,TGTGCCAGCAGCTTGTTCGACGGTGAAGAGACCCAGTACTTC
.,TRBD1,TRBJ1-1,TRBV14,CASRGDSRNTEAFF,TGTGCCAGCAGAGGGGACAGTCGGAACACTGAAGCTTTCTTT
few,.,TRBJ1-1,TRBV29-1,CSVGRANTEAFF,TGCAGCGTTGGACGGGCGAACACTGAAGCTTTCTTT
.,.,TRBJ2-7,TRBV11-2,CASSWSLGGDYEQYF,TGTGCCAGCAGCTGGAGTTTGGGGGGCGATTACGAGCAGTACTTC
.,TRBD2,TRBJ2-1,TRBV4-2,CASSQEAGGRWNEQFF,TGTGCCAGCAGCCAGGAAGCGGGAGGGAGATGGAATGAGCAGTTCTTC
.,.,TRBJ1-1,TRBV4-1,CASSQVETEEFMNTEAFF,TGCGCCAGCAGCCAAGTGGAGACGGAAGAGTTTATGAACACCGAAGCTTTCTTT
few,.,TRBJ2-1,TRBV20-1,CSASFTYNEQFF,TGCAGTGCTAGTTTTACCTACAATGAGCAGTTCTTC
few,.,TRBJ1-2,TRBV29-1,CSVAGRNGYTF,TGCAGCGTCGCAGGGCGGAATGGCTACACCTTC
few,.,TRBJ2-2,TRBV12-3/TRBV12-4,CASSPTGTTGELFF,TGTGCCAGCAGTCCAACAGGGACGACCGGGGAGCTGTTTTTT
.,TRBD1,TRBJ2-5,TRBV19,CASKGDREGTQYF,TGTGCCAGTAAAGGGGACAGGGAAGGGACCCAGTACTTC
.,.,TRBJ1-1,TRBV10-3,CAISESRVLVGPANTEAFF,TGTGCCATCAGTGAGTCGAGGGTCCTTGTGGGGCCGGCGAACACTGAAGCTTTCTTT
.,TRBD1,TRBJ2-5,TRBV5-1,CASSAGQGGSQETQYF,TGCGCCAGCTCAGCGGGACAGGGGGGATCCCAAGAGACCCAGTACTTC
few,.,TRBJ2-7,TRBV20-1,CSAVSAISYEQYF,TGCAGTGCTGTTAGCGCCATTTCCTACGAGCAGTACTTC
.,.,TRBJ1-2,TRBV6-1,CASSEGGTGYTF,TGTGCCAGCAGTGAAGGGGGGACTGGCTACACCTTC
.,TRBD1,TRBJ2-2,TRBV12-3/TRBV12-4,CASSLNRGVGELFF,TGTGCCAGCAGTTTAAACAGGGGGGTCGGGGAGCTGTTTTTT
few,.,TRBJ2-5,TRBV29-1,CSVGLGTQYF,TGCAGCGTTGGTCTGGGGACCCAGTACTTC
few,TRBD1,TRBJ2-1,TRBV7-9,CASSTTGSEQFF,TGTGCCAGCAGCACGACAGGGAGTGAGCAGTTCTTC
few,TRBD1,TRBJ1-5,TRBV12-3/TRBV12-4,CASSPSTTGGFSNQPQHF,TGTGCCAGCAGTCCATCGACGACAGGGGGATTCTCCAATCAGCCCCAGCATTTT
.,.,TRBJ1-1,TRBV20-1,CSAREATVNTEAFF,TGCAGTGCTAGGGAAGCTACAGTAAACACTGAAGCTTTCTTT
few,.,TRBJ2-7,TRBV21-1,CASSKVGKHAERSYEQYF,TGTGCCAGCAGCAAAGTGGGGAAGCATGCCGAGCGCTCCTACGAGCAGTACTTC